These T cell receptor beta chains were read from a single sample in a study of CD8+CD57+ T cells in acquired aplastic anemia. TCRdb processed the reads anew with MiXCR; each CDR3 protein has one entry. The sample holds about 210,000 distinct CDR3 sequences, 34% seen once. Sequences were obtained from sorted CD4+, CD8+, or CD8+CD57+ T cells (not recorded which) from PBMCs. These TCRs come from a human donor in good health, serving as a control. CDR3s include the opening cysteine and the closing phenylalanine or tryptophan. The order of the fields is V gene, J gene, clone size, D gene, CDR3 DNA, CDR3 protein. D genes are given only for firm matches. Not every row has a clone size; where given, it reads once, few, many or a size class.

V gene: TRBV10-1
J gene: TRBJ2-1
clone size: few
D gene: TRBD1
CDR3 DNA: TGCGCCAGCAAGAAACAGGGGTTTGAGCAGTTCTTC
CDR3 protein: CASKKQGFEQFF

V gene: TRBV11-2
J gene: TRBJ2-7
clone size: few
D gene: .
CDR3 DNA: TGTGCCAGCAGCTTCGGGATTCATACACCTAACGAGCAGTACTTC
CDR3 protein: CASSFGIHTPNEQYF

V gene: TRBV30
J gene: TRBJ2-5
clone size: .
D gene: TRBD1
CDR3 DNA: TGTGCCTCAAGCTATCCCCGGGACAGACAAGAGACCCAGTACTTC
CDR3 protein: CASSYPRDRQETQYF

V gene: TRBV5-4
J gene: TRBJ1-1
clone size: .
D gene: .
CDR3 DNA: TGTGCCAGCAGCTTGCAACTAGGGCTGAACACTGAAGCTTTCTTT
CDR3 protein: CASSLQLGLNTEAFF

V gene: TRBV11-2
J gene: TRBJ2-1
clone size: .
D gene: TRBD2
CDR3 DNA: TGTGCCAGCAGCTTCATTGAAGGACTAGCGGGAGCGGGTGAGCAGTTCTTC
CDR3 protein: CASSFIEGLAGAGEQFF

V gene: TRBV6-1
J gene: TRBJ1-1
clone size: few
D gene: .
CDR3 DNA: TGTGCCAGCAGGGAGCCTGGGTTGAACACTGAAGCTTTCTTT
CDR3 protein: CASREPGLNTEAFF

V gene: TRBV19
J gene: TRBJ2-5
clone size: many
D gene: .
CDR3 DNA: TGTGCCAGTAGTAAAAGACCACGTCAAGAGACCCAGTACTTC
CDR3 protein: CASSKRPRQETQYF

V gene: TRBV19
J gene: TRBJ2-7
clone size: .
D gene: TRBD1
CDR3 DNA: TGTGCCAGTAGTATAGATACCGGGACAGTCGTCGAGCAGTACTTC
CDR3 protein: CASSIDTGTVVEQYF

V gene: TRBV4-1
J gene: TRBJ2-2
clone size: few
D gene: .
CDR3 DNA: TGCGCCAGCAGCACCCAGCCTAGGCCACCTTCCACCGGGGAGCTGTTTTTT
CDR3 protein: CASSTQPRPPSTGELFF

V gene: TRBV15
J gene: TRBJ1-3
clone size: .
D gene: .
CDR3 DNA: TGTGCCACCAGCAGAGATCTTGGGGTAGAGACCATATATTTT
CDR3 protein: CATSRDLGVETIYF

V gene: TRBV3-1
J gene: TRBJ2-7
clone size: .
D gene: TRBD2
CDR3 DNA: TGTGCCAGCAGCACTCTAGCGGGAGGGTCGTCGTGCTTC
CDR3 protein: CASSTLAGGSSCF

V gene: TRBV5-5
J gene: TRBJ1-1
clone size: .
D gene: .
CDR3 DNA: TGTGCCAGCAGCTTGTACCAGGGGAAGCTCAACACTGAAGCTTTCTTT
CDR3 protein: CASSLYQGKLNTEAFF

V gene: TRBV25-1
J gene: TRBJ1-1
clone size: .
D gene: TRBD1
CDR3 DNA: TGTGCCAGCAGCCAAGATTTCGGGACAGGGGGCCGGGGTGAAGCTTTCTTT
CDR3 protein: CASSQDFGTGGRGEAFF

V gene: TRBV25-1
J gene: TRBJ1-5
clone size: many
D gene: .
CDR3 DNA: TGTGCCAGCAGGAGAGCTAGCAATCAGCCCCAGCATTTT
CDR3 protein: CASRRASNQPQHF

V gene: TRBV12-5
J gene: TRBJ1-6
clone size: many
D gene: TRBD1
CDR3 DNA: TGTGCTAGTGGCACCGGGACAGGCTCGCCCCTCCACTTT
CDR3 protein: CASGTGTGSPLHF

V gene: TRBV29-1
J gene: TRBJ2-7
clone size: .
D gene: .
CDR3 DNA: TGCAGCGTTGAGGTGCCCAAGGCAAATACCTACGAGCAGTACTTC
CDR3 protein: CSVEVPKANTYEQYF

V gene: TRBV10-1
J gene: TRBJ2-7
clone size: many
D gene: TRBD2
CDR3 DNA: TGCGCCAGCAGCCGGGGGGGGGGCTACGAGCAGTACTTC
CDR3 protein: CASSRGGGYEQYF

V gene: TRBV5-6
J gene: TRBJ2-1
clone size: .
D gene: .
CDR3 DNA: TGTGCCAGCAGCATCTCACCGGACTTTTCATCCTACAATGAGCAGTTCTTC
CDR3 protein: CASSISPDFSSYNEQFF

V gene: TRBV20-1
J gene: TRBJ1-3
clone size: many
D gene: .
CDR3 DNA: TGCAGTGCTAGAGATCCAGCGAGCTCTGGAAACACCATATATTTT
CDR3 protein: CSARDPASSGNTIYF

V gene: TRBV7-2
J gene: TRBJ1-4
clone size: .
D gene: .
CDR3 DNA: TGTGCCAGCAGCTTAGCAAGGGGGGAAAAACTGTTTTTT
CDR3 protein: CASSLARGEKLFF

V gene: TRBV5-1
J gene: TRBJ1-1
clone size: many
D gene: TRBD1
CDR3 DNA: TGCGCCAGCAGAGCCGGGACAGGGACTGAAGCTTTCTTT
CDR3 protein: CASRAGTGTEAFF

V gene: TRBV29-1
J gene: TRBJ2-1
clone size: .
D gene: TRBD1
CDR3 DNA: TGCAGCGTTGTCCGAACCTGGGACAGGGGATCCTACAATGAGCAGTTCTTC
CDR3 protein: CSVVRTWDRGSYNEQFF

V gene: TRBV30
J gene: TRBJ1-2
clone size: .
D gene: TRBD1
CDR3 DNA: TGTGCCAATCGACAGGGAAGTGCTAACTATGGCTACACCTTC
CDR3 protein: CANRQGSANYGYTF

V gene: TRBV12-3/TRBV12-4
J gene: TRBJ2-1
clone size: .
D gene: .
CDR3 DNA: TGTGCCAGCAGTTTAGACCAGCGCGGGGAGCAGTTCTTC
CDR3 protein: CASSLDQRGEQFF

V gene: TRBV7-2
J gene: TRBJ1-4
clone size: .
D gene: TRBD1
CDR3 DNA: TGTGCCAGCAGTCTCACTCCGGCCGGGACAGGGACTAAATTT
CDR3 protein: CASSLTPAGTGTKF

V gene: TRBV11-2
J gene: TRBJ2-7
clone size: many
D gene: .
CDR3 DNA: TGTGCCAGCACCCCGTGGGGGAGTGGGGGCCCCTACGAGCAGTACTTC
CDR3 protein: CASTPWGSGGPYEQYF

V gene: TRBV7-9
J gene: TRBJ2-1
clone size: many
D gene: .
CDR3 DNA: TGTGCCAGCAGCTTTATCAACCGGGAGCAGTTCTTC
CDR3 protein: CASSFINREQFF

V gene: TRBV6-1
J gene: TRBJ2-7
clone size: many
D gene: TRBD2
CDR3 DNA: TGTGCCAGCAGTAAGCGGGGGGGCATTGGGTACGAGCAGTACTTC
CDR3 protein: CASSKRGGIGYEQYF

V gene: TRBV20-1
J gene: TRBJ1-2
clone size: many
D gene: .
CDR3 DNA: TGCAGTGCTAGGATGGACGGAAACTATGGCTACACCTTC
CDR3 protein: CSARMDGNYGYTF

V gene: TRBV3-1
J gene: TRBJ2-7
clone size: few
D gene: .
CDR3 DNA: TGTGCCAGCAGCCAAGGGGGCCTTGCGGTGGAAGAGCAGTACTTC
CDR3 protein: CASSQGGLAVEEQYF

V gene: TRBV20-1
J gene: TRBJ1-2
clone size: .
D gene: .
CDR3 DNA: TGCAGCGCGGGCTATGGCTACACCTTC
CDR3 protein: CSAGYGYTF

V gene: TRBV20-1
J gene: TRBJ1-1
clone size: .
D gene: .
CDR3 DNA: TGCAGTGCTAGGAATGCACAGACCGGGACATTTTACGGAGCTTTCTTT
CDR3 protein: CSARNAQTGTFYGAFF

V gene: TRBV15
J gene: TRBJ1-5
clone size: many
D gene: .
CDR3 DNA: TGTGCCACCAGCAGAGAAGGGCAGGGGAATCAGCCCCAGCATTTT
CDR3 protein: CATSREGQGNQPQHF

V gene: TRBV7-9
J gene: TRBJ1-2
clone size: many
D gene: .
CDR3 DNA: TGTGCCAGCAGCTTAGGGGAGGGACGGAACTATGGCTACACCTTC
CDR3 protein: CASSLGEGRNYGYTF

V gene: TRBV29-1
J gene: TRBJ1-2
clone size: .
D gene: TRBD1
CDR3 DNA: TGCAGCGTCCCCCGACAGGGGGAGGACTATGGCTACACCTTC
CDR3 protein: CSVPRQGEDYGYTF

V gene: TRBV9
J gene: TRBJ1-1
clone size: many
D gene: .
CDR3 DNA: TGTGCCAGCAGCGTGGGTGGGACGACGAACACTGAAGCTTTCTTT
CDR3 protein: CASSVGGTTNTEAFF